This T cell receptor (beta chain) was captured by sequencing in a study of blood T cell repertoires in COVID-19. For the study at large: Material from acute and convalescent COVID-19 was sourced from the United States, Italy and Spain.

Repertoires were generated with immunoSEQ multiplex PCR, while TCRdb's copy carries only in-frame clones and drops some. The profile covers 80,000 to 95,000 clones, with approximately 86% appearing a single time and about 20% taken by the ten largest. Germline values: CDR1 SGHTA, CDR2 FQGNSA. Deletions cut 1 base from V and 2 bases from J, with 3 bases between. CDR3 length: 12 residues. This chain links TRBV7-2 with TRBJ2-7; unclear D gene. The sample was peripheral blood. The TCR comes from a woman older than 75 in a cohort sampled during active or convalescent COVID-19. The CDR3 sequence is CASSLDTYEQYF. CDR3 coding DNA: TGTGCCAGCAGCTTAGATACCTACGAGCAGTACTTC.